Below are 29 T cell receptor beta chains sequenced from a single sample in a study of cytomegalovirus exposure and HLA in healthy donors. PCR involved 60 Vbeta and 13 Jbeta primers. Clones were read by immunoSEQ multiplex PCR, and TCRdb kept only the in-frame ones, dropping some. The sample includes 120,000 to 150,000 clones, 75% to 85% of them seen just once. The sample was PBMCs. The receptors derive from a female donor in good health and CMV-seronegative.

The chain recombines TRBV7-8 with TRBJ2-1; 8 nucleotides match TRBD1. The CDR3 covers 15 residues. Looked up from germline, CDR1 is SGHVS and CDR2 is FQNEAQ. Germline trimming cut 6 bases from V and 9 bases from J; bases unmatched to any gene: 13. The CDR3 sequence: CASSKSGGAGSEQFF. The DNA for the CDR3 is TGTGCCAGCAGTAAATCAGGGGGCGCGGGGAGTGAGCAGTTCTTC.

This clone was counted a few times. The chain uses TRBV5-8 and TRBJ2-1, with D perhaps matching TRBD2 (5 bases). Germline V gene lookup returns CDR1 SGHTS and CDR2 YDEGEE. V lost 2 bases and J 8 bases, leaving 11 bases between the germline ends. CDR3 length: 13 amino acids. CDR3 in DNA: TGTGCCAGCAGCTTACTACTAGTAGATGAGCAGTTCTTC. It yields the protein CASSLLLVDEQFF.

This clone was seen a handful of times. This rearrangement joins TRBV30 to TRBJ1-4; 7 bases map to TRBD1. Germline loops: CDR1 GTSNPN, CDR2 SVGIG (reference sequence). J lost 7 bases, V lost 7 bases, and 12 bases had no gene match. This CDR3 is built from 14 residues. Written as DNA, the CDR3 is TGTGCCTCCGGGGGGGAGGGGGCGCGTGAAAAACTGTTTTTT. Translating it yields CASGGEGAREKLFF.

This chain links TRBV7-2 with TRBJ2-5; TRBD1 matches 7 bases. The germline V gene encodes CDR1 SGHTA and CDR2 FQGNSA. The CDR3 sequence is 15 residues long. The V gene end was trimmed by 5 bases and the J gene end by 2 bases; junction bases not matched to a gene: 8. In DNA, the CDR3 is TGTGCCAGCAGCGATCCGGGACAGATACAAGAGACCCAGTACTTC. This translates into CASSDPGQIQETQYF.

In its sample, this clone was seen once. The chain couples TRBV10-3 to TRBJ1-4; D is possibly TRBD1 (5 bases). This CDR3 contains 14 residues. Trimming stripped 6 bases from V and 4 bases from J, with 12 bases between. Germline V CDR1 and CDR2: ENHRY, SYGVKD. The CDR3 nucleotides read TGTGCCATCAGCGCAGGGTTGGGTAATGAAAAACTGTTTTTT. This sequence encodes CAISAGLGNEKLFF.

The chain carries TRBV7-9 and TRBJ2-1, with D perhaps matching TRBD2 (7 bases). Trimming stripped 5 bases from V and 9 bases from J, with 14 bases between. Per germline, CDR1 SEHNR and CDR2 FQNEAQ (reference sequence). This CDR3 is built from 13 residues. The chain's CDR3 is CASSNGGRAEQFF. For the CDR3, the DNA is TGTGCCAGCAGCAACGGGGGGCGGGCTGAGCAGTTCTTC.

The rearrangement joins TRBV6-6 to TRBJ2-5; D might be TRBD1 (5 bases). Trimming cost V 3 bases and J 5 bases, with 10 bases left between them. The CDR3 sequence is 13 residues long. Germline V gives CDR1 MNHNY, CDR2 SVGAGI (reference sequence). CDR3 nucleotides: TGTGCCAGCAGTTATACAGGTCGGGAGACCCAGTACTTC. This gives the protein CASSYTGRETQYF.

This clone appeared a few times. The chain combines TRBV4-3 with TRBJ1-2; 7 bases line up with TRBD1. The CDR3 has 17 residues. The germline gives CDR1 LGHNA, CDR2 YSLEER. Trimming cost V 0 bases and J 4 bases; bases outside gene matches: 11. The CDR3: CASSQDFIARDSYGYTF. Here the CDR3 DNA reads TGCGCCAGCAGCCAAGATTTCATAGCCCGGGACAGCTATGGCTACACCTTC.

The chain links TRBV7-3 to TRBJ1-1; 9 bases match TRBD1. The V segment lost 4 bases and the J segment 5 bases; nucleotides outside the gene matches: 2. CDR1 and CDR2 from the germline V gene are SGHTA and FQGTGA. The CDR3 consists of 13 residues. In nucleotides, the CDR3 is TGTGCCAGCAGCTCCGGGACAGGGACTGAAGCTTTCTTT. Protein: CASSSGTGTEAFF.

In its sample, this clone was seen once. The chain couples TRBV20-1 to TRBJ1-2; 7 bases are shared with TRBD1. The V gene's germline CDR1 is DFQATT and CDR2 SNEGSKA (reference sequence). CDR3 size: 11 residues. V shed 5 bases, J shed 4 bases, and the junction held 1 base outside the gene matches. The DNA of the CDR3 is TGCAGTGCTCGGGACAGCTATGGCTACACCTTC. Translation: CSARDSYGYTF.

Details on this clone: The sample holds other DNA sequences that translate to the same CDR3. This rearrangement joins TRBV9 to TRBJ1-1, with D unclear. Germline loops: CDR1 SGDLS, CDR2 YYNGEE. The CDR3 covers 14 residues. Trimming pared 7 bases from V and 4 bases from J, leaving 17 bases between. The chain's CDR3 is CASAPGLLTTEAFF. Written as DNA, the CDR3 is TGTGCCAGCGCCCCAGGACTTTTGACCACTGAAGCTTTCTTT.

The V gene is TRBV19, the J gene TRBJ2-5, with D maybe TRBD2 (6 bases). This CDR3 has 13 residues. Trimming took 11 bases from V and 7 from J, leaving 20 bases between them. From germline, CDR1 is LNHDA and CDR2 SQIVND (reference sequence). The CDR3 region is CASRGSWDGTQYF. DNA of the CDR3: TGTGCCTCACGGGGGAGTTGGGATGGGACCCAGTACTTC.

The V gene is TRBV19, the J gene TRBJ1-6, with 11 nucleotides matching TRBD1. V lost 7 bases, J lost 9 bases, and 5 bases stayed unmatched. This CDR3 contains 14 residues. Germline V gives CDR1 LNHDA, CDR2 SQIVND (reference sequence). Here the CDR3 DNA reads TGTGCCAGTACCGAGGGACAGGGGGGTTCACCCCTCCACTTT. Its protein product is CASTEGQGGSPLHF.

This clone was seen once. The V and J genes are TRBV6-5 and TRBJ2-1, with D possibly TRBD2 on 5 matching bases. Between the trimmed V and J ends, which lost 4 bases and 6 bases, there was a span of 13 bases. CDR3 length: 14 residues. CDR1 and CDR2 (germline): MNHEY, SVGAGI. CDR3 nucleotides: TGTGCCAGCAGTTTGGACCCGGGGTCCAATGAGCAGTTCTTC. Translated, it gives CASSLDPGSNEQFF.

This clone was seen a few times. V usage is TRBV2 and J usage is TRBJ1-4; D is unclear. V lost 5 bases, J lost 5 bases, and 18 bases lay in between. Germline assignment: CDR1 SNHLY and CDR2 FYNNEI. The CDR3 covers 16 residues. The CDR3 bases are TGTGCCAGCAGTCCCCTCCCCGGCAGGTTGAATGAAAAACTGTTTTTT. Amino acids: CASSPLPGRLNEKLFF.

The chain couples TRBV7-9 to TRBJ1-2; D remains unclear. This CDR3 has 15 amino acids. CDR1 is SEHNR and CDR2 is FQNEAQ in the germline V gene (reference sequence). Trimming removed 1 base at V and 4 bases at J, with 13 bases between. CDR3 bases: TGTGCCAGCAGCTTAGAGGTGACTTCCGTCTATGGCTACACCTTC. This translates into CASSLEVTSVYGYTF.

The chain uses TRBV6-4 and TRBJ1-5; D not certain. CDR3 size: 14 residues. V was pared by 1 base and J by 5 bases, with 9 bases between. CDR1 is MRHNA, CDR2 SNTAGT, per germline. The CDR3 region is CASSDFPADQPQHF. CDR3 coding DNA: TGTGCCAGCAGTGACTTCCCGGCGGATCAGCCCCAGCATTTT.

This clone was detected once. The V and J genes are TRBV6-5 and TRBJ2-7; 7 positions match TRBD1. V was pared by 3 bases and J by 3 bases, with 8 bases of the junction left unmatched. CDR3 length: 15 amino acids. Germline V gives CDR1 MNHEY, CDR2 SVGAGI. In DNA form, the CDR3 reads TGTGCCAGCAGTTATCCGACAGGGATTGGCTACGAGCAGTACTTC. Encoded protein: CASSYPTGIGYEQYF.

CDR3 sequence: CASSQLRGLYGYTF. DNA for the CDR3: TGTGCCAGTAGCCAACTCAGGGGCCTCTATGGCTACACCTTC. This chain links TRBV19 with TRBJ1-2; maybe TRBD1 (6 bases). This CDR3 contains 14 residues. The germline gives CDR1 LNHDA, CDR2 SQIVND (reference sequence). V gave up 6 bases and J gave up 4 bases, with 15 bases separating them.

Only a few counts were recorded for this clone. V gene TRBV6-6 combines with J gene TRBJ1-3, with D perhaps TRBD1 (6 bases). The CDR3 consists of 16 residues. Germline V lookup: CDR1 MNHNY, CDR2 SVGAGI (reference sequence). V was trimmed by 2 bases and J by 2 bases, leaving 13 bases between them. DNA of the CDR3: TGTGCCAGCAGTTACACGGACAGAGGTCCTGGAAACACCATATATTTT. It codes for CASSYTDRGPGNTIYF.

CDR3 protein: CASSWTSGNNEQFF. The CDR3 DNA reads as TGTGCCAGCTCTTGGACTAGCGGGAACAATGAGCAGTTCTTC. This rearrangement joins TRBV18 to TRBJ2-1; 12 positions match TRBD2. This CDR3 is 14 amino acids long. The junction had 2 bases not matched to a gene; V was cut back by 6 bases and J by 5 bases. The germline gives CDR1 KGHSH, CDR2 LQKENI.

The chain links TRBV30 to TRBJ1-5; D is perhaps TRBD1 (6 bases). CDR1 GTSNPN and CDR2 SVGIG come from the germline V gene (reference sequence). The V and J ends lost 5 bases and 2 bases respectively, with 19 bases between them. This CDR3 has 16 amino acids. CDR3 sequence (DNA): TGTGCCTGGGGGTCGGGGGGCTGGGAGGGCAATCAGCCCCAGCATTTT. Translated, it gives CAWGSGGWEGNQPQHF. Together with reference TRBV30 and TRBJ1-5, the CDR3 gives the full variable domain: SQTIHQWPATLVQPVGSPLSLECTVEGTSNPNLYWYRQAAGRGLQLLFYSVGIGQISSEVPQNLSASRPQDRQFILSSKKLLLSDSGFYLCAWGSGGWEGNQPQHFGDGTRLSIL.

The gene calls are TRBV13 and TRBJ2-3, with TRBD1 identical over 8 bases. The CDR3 contains 14 residues. Trimming took 6 bases from V and 8 from J; bases not matched to a gene: 10. In germline, CDR1 is PRHDT, CDR2 FYEKMQ (reference sequence). CDR3 sequence (DNA): TGTGCCAGCAGTTACCCGACAGGGGTAGCTACGCAGTATTTT. The encoded protein is CASSYPTGVATQYF.

V and J are TRBV19 and TRBJ2-3; TRBD1 agrees at 7 bases. CDR3 length equals 15 residues. V trimming: 4 bases; J trimming: 6 bases; junction bases outside the gene matches: 10. CDR1 is LNHDA, CDR2 SQIVND, per germline (reference sequence). The CDR3 region is CASSTSTGILDTQYF. CDR3 nucleotides: TGTGCCAGTAGTACCTCGACAGGGATCCTGGATACGCAGTATTTT.

V and J are TRBV15 and TRBJ2-3; D uncertain. V lost 2 bases and J lost 4, with 4 bases in between. The CDR3 runs to 12 residues. Germline loops: CDR1 LNHNV, CDR2 YYDKDF (reference sequence). The CDR3 nucleotides are TGTGCCACCAGCAGACTAGCAGATACGCAGTATTTT. Its translation: CATSRLADTQYF.

This rearrangement joins TRBV5-4 to TRBJ1-5, with TRBD1 matching over 9 bases. Germline lookup yields CDR1 SGHNT and CDR2 YYREEE (reference sequence). Losses at the gene ends were 0 bases for V and 4 bases for J; bases not matched to a gene: 5. There are 16 residues in the CDR3. The CDR3 DNA follows: TGTGCCAGCAGCTTGGCCGGGACAGGGCATAATCAGCCCCAGCATTTT. It is translated as CASSLAGTGHNQPQHF.

The chain couples TRBV7-9 to TRBJ2-5; tentative D call: TRBD1 (6 bases). Trimming stripped 3 bases from V and 5 bases from J, with 16 bases between. The CDR3 runs to 15 residues. Germline V gene lookup returns CDR1 SEHNR and CDR2 FQNEAQ (reference sequence). The CDR3 here is CASSFLRGLSETQYF. In DNA form, the CDR3 reads TGTGCCAGCAGCTTTCTTAGGGGGTTATCGGAGACCCAGTACTTC.

This clone was observed a few times. The V and J genes are TRBV30 and TRBJ2-2, with TRBD2 identical over 7 bases. The CDR3 extends over 16 amino acids. V lost 2 bases and J lost 2; bases outside the gene matches: 8. In germline, CDR1 is GTSNPN, CDR2 SVGIG (reference sequence). CDR3 bases: TGTGCCTGGAGTCCCCCTTGGGGGGGAAACACCGGGGAGCTGTTTTTT. Protein product: CAWSPPWGGNTGELFF.

The chain links TRBV2 to TRBJ2-7, with a tentative D call TRBD1 (6 bases). CDR1 is SNHLY, CDR2 FYNNEI, per germline. This CDR3 region has 12 residues. V lost 3 bases and J lost 3, with 6 bases in between. The CDR3, as DNA: TGTGCCAGCAGTGACAGGGGCTACGAGCAGTACTTC. Translating it yields CASSDRGYEQYF.